In its sample, the clone carrying this T cell receptor (beta chain) was seen many times. The antigen is undetermined. The CDR3 is made up of 17 amino acids. V was clipped by 4 bases and J by 4 bases; unmatched bases: 13. Germline CDR1 MDHEN, CDR2 SYDVKM. The library came from three nested PCR rounds adapted from ARM-PCR protocols. TCRdb called the multiplex PCR reads again in MiXCR, with one record for every CDR3 protein. The sample has roughly 120,000 distinct CDR3 sequences, 75% seen once; the top ten hold 30% to 45%. This record belongs to a study of tumor and adjacent non-tumor tissue in lung cancer. Study at large: Aged about 30 to 76 years, patients included approximately 11 men and about 5 women with stage I to III disease. General study results and limits: Compared with tumor, normal lung showed significantly lower TCR diversity. Shorter survival was associated with higher TCR diversity in tumors.

RNA was extracted from bulk tissue without any cell sorting. Between August and November 2014, newly diagnosed, chemotherapy-naive lung cancer patients underwent thoracic surgery in China. The source of this sequence is a woman in her sixties with non-small cell lung cancer. Sequencing was done on a sample of lung tumor tissue. This chain connects TRBV28 to TRBJ2-3, with 8 bases aligning to TRBD1. The CDR3 loop reads CASSSPLPQGAPDTQYF. The CDR3 DNA sequence: TGTGCCAGCAGTTCTCCGTTACCCCAGGGGGCCCCAGATACGCAGTATTTT.